A selection of T cell receptor beta chains follows, all from one sample in a study of radiotherapy plus CTLA-4 blockade in lung cancer. Assay used: immunoSEQ multiplex PCR; TCRdb lists only in-frame clones, some missing. The sample contains 40,000 or so clones, over 55% of which appear only once. Here the sequenced sample was peripheral blood, taken from a patient treated with radiotherapy plus ipilimumab. These receptors were collected from a human donor with non-small cell lung cancer who had a partial response to radiotherapy plus ipilimumab. Each CDR3 is given with its conserved first and last residue. A D gene is named only where the DNA matches it firmly. Size is omitted from some rows. Given values are once, few, many or a class for expanded clones.

d_call j_call v_call clone_size cdr3_aa cdr3_nt
NA TRBJ1-2 TRBV19 NA CASRRGTNYGYTF TGTGCCAGTAGGCGGGGGACTAACTATGGCTACACCTTC
TRBD2 TRBJ2-3 TRBV15 NA CATSRDQTSGRTQYF TGTGCCACCAGCAGAGACCAGACTAGCGGGAGAACACAGTATTTT
NA TRBJ1-3 TRBV9 NA CASSSGQMEVFAGNTIYF TGTGCCAGCAGCTCCGGACAGATGGAAGTCTTCGCAGGAAACACCATATATTTT
NA TRBJ2-1 TRBV7-3 NA CASSLQGTEQFF TGTGCCAGCAGCTTACAGGGGACTGAGCAGTTCTTC
TRBD1 TRBJ2-2 TRBV2 NA CASSEGQEYGELFF TGTGCCAGCAGTGAGGGACAGGAATACGGGGAGCTGTTTTTT
TRBD1 TRBJ1-4 TRBV6-5 NA CASSRQGHNEKLFF TGTGCCAGCAGTCGACAGGGGCATAATGAAAAACTGTTTTTT
TRBD1 TRBJ1-4 TRBV27 NA CASSLLPGQGGEKLFF TGTGCCAGCAGTTTGCTTCCGGGACAGGGGGGTGAAAAACTGTTTTTT
NA TRBJ2-7 TRBV30 NA CAWSVSGFSYEQYF TGTGCCTGGAGTGTATCAGGGTTTTCCTACGAGCAGTACTTC
TRBD1 TRBJ2-7 TRBV6-5 NA CASTTGGYEQYF TGTGCCAGCACAACAGGGGGCTACGAGCAGTACTTC
NA TRBJ1-2 TRBV29-1 NA CSVPGYGYTF TGCAGCGTCCCCGGCTATGGCTACACCTTC
NA TRBJ2-1 TRBV7-2 NA CASSLERGLQFF TGTGCCAGCAGCTTAGAGCGCGGTCTGCAGTTCTTC
TRBD1 TRBJ2-5 TRBV5-1 NA CASSLGQGILETQYF TGCGCCAGCAGCTTGGGACAGGGCATCCTAGAGACCCAGTACTTC
NA TRBJ2-7 TRBV7-8 NA CASSEALAFMEQYF TGTGCCAGCAGCGAGGCACTCGCGTTCATGGAGCAGTACTTC
TRBD1 TRBJ1-1 TRBV7-3 NA CASSSRTGFGVRTEAFF TGTGCCAGCAGCTCCCGGACAGGGTTTGGGGTTCGCACTGAAGCTTTCTTT
NA TRBJ2-1 TRBV7-2 NA CASSSLIGDEQFF TGTGCCAGCAGCTCTCTGATCGGGGATGAGCAGTTCTTC
TRBD2 TRBJ2-1 TRBV5-1 few CASSLWSGGLNEQFF TGCGCCAGCAGCTTGTGGAGCGGGGGACTGAATGAGCAGTTCTTC
NA TRBJ2-3 TRBV9 NA CASGLSPQYF TGTGCCTCCGGACTTTCTCCGCAGTATTTT
TRBD1 TRBJ2-5 TRBV7-2 NA CASSPDRTYQETQYF TGTGCCAGCAGCCCGGACAGGACGTACCAAGAGACCCAGTACTTC
TRBD1 TRBJ1-4 TRBV19 NA CAPGGRGRKLFF TGTGCCCCAGGGGGCAGGGGGCGTAAACTGTTTTTT
NA TRBJ2-5 TRBV7-9 NA CASSPGASGGQQETQYF TGTGCCAGCAGCCCGGGGGCTAGCGGAGGGCAGCAAGAGACCCAGTACTTC
NA TRBJ1-2 TRBV30 NA CAWSIMYSRGYTF TGTGCCTGGAGTATAATGTACTCGCGAGGCTACACCTTC
TRBD1 TRBJ1-4 TRBV6-6 few CASSRTGENEKLFF TGTGCCAGCAGCCGCACAGGGGAAAATGAAAAACTGTTTTTT
TRBD2 TRBJ2-2 TRBV7-9 NA CASSLVRTSYDTGELFF TGTGCCAGCAGCTTAGTGCGGACTAGCTACGACACCGGGGAGCTGTTTTTT
TRBD2 TRBJ2-1 TRBV5-4 NA CASSPGTSGTYNEQFF TGTGCCAGCAGCCCAGGGACTAGCGGGACCTACAATGAGCAGTTCTTC
NA TRBJ2-3 TRBV29-1 few CSVEDFGVNSLDTQYF TGCAGCGTTGAAGATTTCGGGGTAAATAGTTTGGATACGCAGTATTTT
NA TRBJ2-2 TRBV5-5 NA CASSSTGQTNTGELFF TGTGCCAGCAGTTCCACAGGCCAGACGAACACCGGGGAGCTGTTTTTT
NA TRBJ2-1 TRBV18 NA CASSPGQWGNEQFF TGTGCCAGCTCCCCCGGACAGTGGGGGAATGAGCAGTTCTTC
NA TRBJ2-1 TRBV27 NA CASSSGYLVEQFF TGTGCCAGCAGTTCGGGGTATTTGGTTGAGCAGTTCTTC
TRBD1 TRBJ2-2 TRBV2 NA CASSEALEWGQEAGDAGELFF TGTGCCAGCAGTGAAGCGCTGGAGTGGGGACAGGAGGCTGGGGACGCCGGGGAGCTGTTTTTT
TRBD1 TRBJ2-7 TRBV2 NA CASSSGTAAGEQYF TGTGCCAGCAGTTCCGGGACAGCTGCTGGCGAGCAGTACTTC